This T cell receptor (beta chain) was sequenced in a study of cytomegalovirus exposure and HLA in healthy donors. Study observations and caveats: Per a later analysis, about 17,000 TCR beta sequences showed association with HLA alleles at 0.05 false discovery rate.

As concerns this clone: Its antigen is not known.

V was clipped by 4 bases and J by 4 bases, with 17 bases between them. CDR3 length: 16 amino acids. The germline V gene encodes CDR1 MDHEN and CDR2 SYDVKM. The PCR used 60 Vbeta and 13 Jbeta primers. TCRdb keeps only in-frame clones here, not all; method: immunoSEQ multiplex PCR. This table holds under 150,000 clones, 75% to 80% found once. This receptor was taken from a man in his forties or fifties in good health and CMV-seropositive. Input material: PBMCs. V gene TRBV28 combines with J gene TRBJ2-1; the D gene is possibly TRBD2 (6 bases). In DNA, the CDR3 is TGTGCCAGCAGTTCCGGTGCGGAGGGCTCATACAATGAGCAGTTCTTC. Translated, it gives CASSSGAEGSYNEQFF.